These 10 T cell receptor beta chains were sequenced from one sample in a study of OX40 agonist ivuxolimab in advanced cancers. This table comes from immunoSEQ multiplex PCR, and its TCRdb copy is limited to in-frame clones, with some not included. The table lists over 85,000 clones, 90% of them singletons. The sequences come from CD4+ or CD8+ T cells sorted from blood, collected in a trial of the OX40 agonist ivuxolimab. The receptors originated from an adult with an advanced solid tumor such as melanoma, head and neck, liver or kidney cancer.

This clone was counted a few times. The J gene is TRBJ1-2, the V gene TRBV19; no firm D call. V dropped 9 bases and J dropped 4 bases, with 12 bases sitting between them. The germline gives CDR1 LNHDA, CDR2 SQIVND (reference sequence). The CDR3 extends over 12 amino acids. In DNA form, the CDR3 reads TGTGCCAGCGGGCAGACCCTCTATGGCTACACCTTC. Translated: CASGQTLYGYTF.

The CDR3, as DNA: TGTGCCAGCCACCCGAGCGGGCAATTCGAGCAGTACTTC. Its translation: CASHPSGQFEQYF. The chain joins TRBV7-2 to TRBJ2-7; the D gene is possibly TRBD2 (6 bases). The CDR3 runs 13 residues. Germline V gene lookup returns CDR1 SGHTA and CDR2 FQGNSA. V was trimmed by 8 bases and J by 6 bases, leaving 17 bases between them.

This sequence joins TRBV7-9 and TRBJ2-5; weak D call: TRBD2 (5 bases). The V and J ends lost 1 base and 3 bases respectively, with 12 bases between them. This CDR3 has 15 residues. The germline CDR1 and CDR2 sequences are SEHNR and FQNEAQ (reference sequence). CDR3 protein: CASSLGSREEETQYF. The CDR3 DNA reads as TGTGCCAGCAGCTTAGGTTCGAGGGAAGAAGAGACCCAGTACTTC.

V usage is TRBV7-2 and J usage is TRBJ2-4; D ambiguous. Germline V gives CDR1 SGHTA, CDR2 FQGNSA. The CDR3 length is 14 residues. V lost 5 bases and J lost 0, with 8 bases in between. DNA for the CDR3: TGTGCCAGCAGCCTCGAACTAGCCAAAAACATTCAGTACTTC. It encodes CASSLELAKNIQYF.

V usage is TRBV19 and J usage is TRBJ2-3; 11 nucleotides agree with TRBD2. The germline CDR1 and CDR2 sequences are LNHDA and SQIVND (reference sequence). J was trimmed by 1 base and V by 1 base; bases with no gene match: 7. The CDR3 loop spans 18 amino acids. CDR3 sequence reads: CASSIGTRGLAGTDTQYF. For the CDR3, the DNA is TGTGCCAGTAGTATAGGGACCCGGGGACTAGCGGGCACAGATACGCAGTATTTT. Complete variable domain (other parts from reference TRBV19 and TRBJ2-3): DGGITQSPKYLFRKEGQNVTLSCEQNLNHDAMYWYRQDPGQGLRLIYYSQIVNDFQKGDIAEGYSVSREKKESFPLTVTSAQKNPTAFYLCASSIGTRGLAGTDTQYFGPGTRLTVL.

This clone was seen more than once but under ten times. V gene TRBV28 combines with J gene TRBJ1-2; no definite D call. CDR3 size: 14 residues. CDR1 is MDHEN and CDR2 is SYDVKM in the germline V gene. V lost 4 bases to trimming and J lost 2 bases, with 11 bases between them. The DNA of the CDR3 is TGTGCCAGCAGTTCCTCCCCTCTCAACTATGGCTACACCTTC. Translating it yields CASSSSPLNYGYTF.

This clone occurred once. The genes are TRBV6-5 and TRBJ1-4, with 7 bases aligning to TRBD1. Germline trimming cut 6 bases from V and 6 bases from J; bases unmatched to any gene: 7. Germline CDR1 is MNHEY and CDR2 is SVGAGI. CDR3 size: 14 residues. The CDR3 spells CASRGDSSYEKLFF. CDR3 sequence (DNA): TGTGCCAGCAGAGGGGACAGTTCTTATGAAAAACTGTTTTTT.

The chain couples TRBV5-1 to TRBJ2-5, with unresolved D. Germline V gives CDR1 SGHRS, CDR2 YFSETQ. V lost 0 bases, J lost 4 bases, and 7 bases lay in between. The CDR3 runs to 13 residues. In DNA, the CDR3 is TGCGCCAGCAGCTTGGTGTTGGGAGAGACCCAGTACTTC. Translating gives CASSLVLGETQYF.

The chain is built from TRBV18 and TRBJ1-1; the match to TRBD1 covers 10 bases. Looked up from germline, CDR1 is KGHSH and CDR2 is LQKENI. This CDR3 is built from 16 residues. The ends lost 4 bases at V and 1 base at J; junction bases unmatched: 6. CDR3 amino acids: CASSLMTGGANTEAFF. The CDR3 DNA reads as TGTGCCAGCTCACTCATGACAGGGGGCGCGAACACTGAAGCTTTCTTT.

The rearrangement links TRBV7-9 to TRBJ2-5; tentatively, D is TRBD2 (6 bases). V was shortened by 5 bases and J by 2 bases, with 9 bases between the two germline ends. CDR1 and CDR2 from the germline V gene are SEHNR and FQNEAQ (reference sequence). The CDR3 covers 13 residues. The CDR3, as DNA: TGTGCCAGCAGCGGGACTGTACAAGAGACCCAGTACTTC. Its translation is CASSGTVQETQYF. Complete variable domain (other parts from reference TRBV7-9 and TRBJ2-5): DTGVSQNPRHKITKRGQNVTFRCDPISEHNRLYWYRQTLGQGPEFLTYFQNEAQLEKSRLLSDRFSAERPKGSFSTLEIQRTEQGDSAMYLCASSGTVQETQYFGPGTRLLVL.